These 22 T cell receptor beta chains came from one sample sequenced in a study of T cell changes during pregnancy in multiple sclerosis. Data came from immunoSEQ multiplex PCR; TCRdb stores just in-frame clones and leaves some out. The repertoire holds 90,000 or so clones, roughly nine tenths seen once, with roughly 4% in the top ten. The sequencing used PBMCs, collected in the first trimester of pregnancy. The receptors derive from a female donor in good health, serving as a control in a pregnancy study. Some clones in this sample may be carry-over from other donors' samples.

This chain joins TRBV11-2 and TRBJ2-2, with 8 bases matching TRBD2. The germline V gene has CDR1 SGHAT and CDR2 FQNNGV. Trimming cost V 4 bases and J 6 bases; bases outside gene matches: 10. The CDR3 covers 16 residues. CDR3 sequence reads: CASSSIRGTRAGELFF. CDR3 sequence (DNA): TGTGCCAGCAGCTCTATTAGGGGGACTAGGGCCGGGGAGCTGTTTTTT.

The rearrangement links TRBV18 to TRBJ2-2, with a tentative D call TRBD1 (7 bases). Deletions cut 5 bases from V and 4 bases from J, with 14 bases between. The CDR3 has 15 residues. Germline lookup yields CDR1 KGHSH and CDR2 LQKENI. The CDR3 here is CASSTNRGGTGELFF. CDR3 in DNA: TGTGCCAGCTCAACCAACAGGGGAGGCACCGGGGAGCTGTTTTTT.

In this sample, this clone turned up once. J is TRBJ2-7 and V is TRBV5-4; 13 bases fit TRBD2. J lost 2 bases, V lost 4 bases, and 3 bases had no gene match. The germline V gene has CDR1 SGHNT and CDR2 YYREEE (reference sequence). The CDR3 is 15 amino acids. CDR3 sequence: CASSDTSGGAYEQYF. The CDR3 DNA sequence: TGTGCCAGCAGCGATACTAGCGGGGGGGCCTACGAGCAGTACTTC.

This chain uses TRBV9 with TRBJ2-3; D call uncertain. This CDR3 has 16 residues. V dropped 3 bases and J dropped 0 bases, with 14 bases sitting between them. The V gene's germline CDR1 is SGDLS and CDR2 YYNGEE. DNA for the CDR3: TGTGCCAGCAGCGGGGCACTGCTTTCTAGCACAGATACGCAGTATTTT. Residues: CASSGALLSSTDTQYF. Full variable domain (missing parts from reference TRBV9 and TRBJ2-3): DSGVTQTPKHLITATGQRVTLRCSPRSGDLSVYWYQQSLDQGLQFLIQYYNGEERAKGNILERFSAQQFPDLHSELNLSSLELGDSALYFCASSGALLSSTDTQYFGPGTRLTVL.

The V and J genes are TRBV7-6 and TRBJ2-2, with 8 bases lining up with TRBD2. CDR1 and CDR2 from the germline V gene are SGHVS and FNYEAQ. The CDR3 is made up of 17 amino acids. Trimming at V came to 6 bases and at J to 2 bases, leaving 11 bases not matched to a gene. The CDR3 is CASRHTPGGPNTGELFF. In DNA form, the CDR3 reads TGTGCCAGCAGACATACCCCGGGAGGGCCAAACACCGGGGAGCTGTTTTTT.

The chain links TRBV19 to TRBJ2-2; 8 bases map to TRBD2. This CDR3 is 14 amino acids long. V was clipped by 10 bases and J by 7 bases; unmatched bases: 11. The germline gives CDR1 LNHDA, CDR2 SQIVND (reference sequence). The CDR3 protein is CAISTGGRGGELFF. In DNA, the CDR3 is TGTGCCATTTCAACGGGGGGGCGAGGCGGGGAGCTGTTTTTT. Based on the CDR3 plus reference TRBV19 and TRBJ2-2, the full variable domain is DGGITQSPKYLFRKEGQNVTLSCEQNLNHDAMYWYRQDPGQGLRLIYYSQIVNDFQKGDIAEGYSVSREKKESFPLTVTSAQKNPTAFYLCAISTGGRGGELFFGEGSRLTVL.

The chain has TRBV2 and TRBJ1-2; no reliable D call. The germline V gene encodes CDR1 SNHLY and CDR2 FYNNEI. V was shortened by 3 bases and J by 3 bases, with 14 bases between the two germline ends. The length of the CDR3 is 15 residues. The CDR3 DNA reads as TGTGCCAGCAGTGACGAAGTAACGGGTGACTATGGCTACACCTTC. Amino acids: CASSDEVTGDYGYTF.

V and J are TRBV5-8 and TRBJ1-4; 11 bases agree with TRBD1. Germline V gene lookup returns CDR1 SGHTS and CDR2 YDEGEE. This CDR3 contains 17 residues. V lost 4 bases and J lost 7; bases outside the gene matches: 12. DNA of the CDR3: TGTGCCAGCAGCCCGGGACAGGGGGGGCGCTTGGGTGAAAAACTGTTTTTT. Its protein product is CASSPGQGGRLGEKLFF.

The rearrangement uses TRBV7-9 and TRBJ2-3; 7 nucleotides agree with TRBD2. J lost 6 bases, V lost 1 base, and 4 bases had no gene match. Per germline, CDR1 SEHNR and CDR2 FQNEAQ (reference sequence). The CDR3 totals 14 residues. CDR3 nucleotides: TGTGCCAGCAGCTTAGGTCGGGGGGAGGATACGCAGTATTTT. This gives the protein CASSLGRGEDTQYF.

The chain employs TRBV30 and TRBJ1-2; TRBD1 aligns across 8 bases. V was pared by 5 bases and J by 3 bases, with 8 bases of the junction left unmatched. This CDR3 region has 14 residues. Germline CDR1 and CDR2: GTSNPN and SVGIG (reference sequence). CDR3 protein: CAWGSDRVDYGYTF. The CDR3, as DNA: TGTGCCTGGGGGTCGGACAGGGTTGACTATGGCTACACCTTC. Complete variable domain (other parts from reference TRBV30 and TRBJ1-2): SQTIHQWPATLVQPVGSPLSLECTVEGTSNPNLYWYRQAAGRGLQLLFYSVGIGQISSEVPQNLSASRPQDRQFILSSKKLLLSDSGFYLCAWGSDRVDYGYTFGSGTRLTVV.

The chain joins TRBV2 to TRBJ2-3, with 16 bases matching TRBD2. This CDR3 spans 15 amino acids. V lost 8 bases, J lost 4 bases, and 3 bases stayed unmatched. CDR1 is SNHLY, CDR2 FYNNEI, per germline. The CDR3 spells CASGTSGGVADTQYF. In nucleotides, the CDR3 is TGTGCCAGCGGGACTAGCGGGGGGGTAGCAGATACGCAGTATTTT.

The chain carries TRBV4-3 and TRBJ2-2; D remains ambiguous. Trimming removed 0 bases from V and 1 base from J, with 6 bases in between. CDR3 length: 15 amino acids. Germline V lookup: CDR1 LGHNA, CDR2 YSLEER. CDR3 sequence (DNA): TGCGCCAGCAGCCAAGATCCCCAGAACACCGGGGAGCTGTTTTTT. Residues: CASSQDPQNTGELFF.

The V gene is TRBV9, the J gene TRBJ2-7; the match to TRBD2 covers 14 bases. J gave up 5 bases and V 4 bases, and 8 bases lay outside the gene matches. CDR3 size: 16 residues. Looked up from germline, CDR1 is SGDLS and CDR2 is YYNGEE. CDR3 loop: CASSPRLAGGQDEQYF. The CDR3 DNA is TGTGCCAGCAGCCCCCGACTAGCGGGAGGGCAGGACGAGCAGTACTTC.

This sequence joins TRBV9 and TRBJ2-1, with 8 bases lining up with TRBD1. CDR3 length: 15 residues. J lost 3 bases, V lost 2 bases, and 4 bases had no gene match. Germline CDR1 SGDLS, CDR2 YYNGEE. The CDR3 DNA is TGTGCCAGCAGCGTCACAGGGGGTCTCTACAATGAGCAGTTCTTC. As protein: CASSVTGGLYNEQFF. Combining the CDR3 with reference TRBV9 and TRBJ2-1 gives the whole variable domain DSGVTQTPKHLITATGQRVTLRCSPRSGDLSVYWYQQSLDQGLQFLIQYYNGEERAKGNILERFSAQQFPDLHSELNLSSLELGDSALYFCASSVTGGLYNEQFFGPGTRLTVL.

This chain uses TRBV11-2 with TRBJ1-3; 7 positions match TRBD1. There are 16 residues in the CDR3. The germline V gene encodes CDR1 SGHAT and CDR2 FQNNGV. V was clipped by 4 bases and J by 0 bases; unmatched bases: 6. CDR3 coding DNA: TGTGCCAGCAGCTCCCCGGGACAGAGCTCTGGAAACACCATATATTTT. Translation: CASSSPGQSSGNTIYF.

The genes are TRBV28 and TRBJ2-2, with 13 bases fitting TRBD2. The CDR3 has 17 amino acids. J was trimmed by 6 bases and V by 10 bases; bases with no gene match: 14. CDR1 is MDHEN, CDR2 SYDVKM, per germline. The CDR3 nucleotides read TGTGCCACAACAGGACTAGCGGGAGCTGGGTGGGCCGGGGAGCTGTTTTTT. Protein product: CATTGLAGAGWAGELFF.

The rearrangement uses TRBV5-1 and TRBJ2-5; 11 bases are a match to TRBD1. J was trimmed by 5 bases and V by 3 bases; bases with no gene match: 6. The CDR3 loop spans 15 amino acids. Per germline, CDR1 SGHRS and CDR2 YFSETQ. The CDR3 reads CASSSDRGRSETQYF. DNA for the CDR3: TGCGCCAGCAGCTCGGACAGGGGGCGGTCGGAGACCCAGTACTTC.

This chain links TRBV5-1 with TRBJ2-2; the match to TRBD1 covers 9 bases. V trimming: 4 bases; J trimming: 5 bases; junction bases outside the gene matches: 6. Germline CDR1 reads SGHRS; CDR2 reads YFSETQ. This CDR3 is built from 15 residues. In nucleotides, the CDR3 is TGCGCCAGCAGCAACCGACAGGGGGGTACCGGGGAGCTGTTTTTT. Translated: CASSNRQGGTGELFF.

The genes are TRBV30 and TRBJ1-2, with a tentative D call TRBD1 (5 bases). The CDR3 loop spans 10 amino acids. CDR1 and CDR2 from the germline V gene are GTSNPN and SVGIG (reference sequence). V lost 3 bases, J lost 7 bases, and 6 bases lay in between. CDR3 amino acids: CAWRGVGYTF. CDR3 DNA sequence: TGTGCCTGGAGAGGGGTTGGCTACACCTTC.

The table lists this clone with a count of one. The chain links TRBV28 to TRBJ2-5; TRBD1 matches at 9 bases. Germline assignment: CDR1 MDHEN and CDR2 SYDVKM. V shed 6 bases, J shed 1 base, and the junction held 9 bases outside the gene matches. The CDR3 spans 16 residues. CDR3: CASSQPGQGSQETQYF. The CDR3 nucleotides read TGTGCCAGCAGCCAGCCGGGACAGGGCTCCCAAGAGACCCAGTACTTC. Combining the CDR3 with reference TRBV28 and TRBJ2-5 gives the whole variable domain DVKVTQSSRYLVKRTGEKVFLECVQDMDHENMFWYRQDPGLGLRLIYFSYDVKMKEKGDIPEGYSVSREKKERFSLILESASTNQTSMYLCASSQPGQGSQETQYFGPGTRLLVL.

This clone occurred a few times. The J gene is TRBJ1-1, the V gene TRBV10-3, with no clear D. V shed 3 bases and J shed 5 bases, with 13 bases lying between them. Per the germline V gene, CDR1 is ENHRY and CDR2 is SYGVKD. This CDR3 region has 14 residues. CDR3 protein: CAISDSNTGTEAFF. CDR3 DNA: TGTGCCATCAGTGATAGTAACACGGGGACTGAAGCTTTCTTT.

The chain combines TRBV4-2 with TRBJ2-5; D is perhaps TRBD1 (6 bases). The J call is doubtful: the DNA matches TRBJ2-7 better. The CDR3 consists of 14 residues. Germline values: CDR1 LGHNA, CDR2 YNFKEQ. CDR3 sequence: CASSHENRDVEQYF. CDR3 bases: TGTGCCAGCAGCCACGAAAACAGGGACGTCGAGCAGTACTTC.